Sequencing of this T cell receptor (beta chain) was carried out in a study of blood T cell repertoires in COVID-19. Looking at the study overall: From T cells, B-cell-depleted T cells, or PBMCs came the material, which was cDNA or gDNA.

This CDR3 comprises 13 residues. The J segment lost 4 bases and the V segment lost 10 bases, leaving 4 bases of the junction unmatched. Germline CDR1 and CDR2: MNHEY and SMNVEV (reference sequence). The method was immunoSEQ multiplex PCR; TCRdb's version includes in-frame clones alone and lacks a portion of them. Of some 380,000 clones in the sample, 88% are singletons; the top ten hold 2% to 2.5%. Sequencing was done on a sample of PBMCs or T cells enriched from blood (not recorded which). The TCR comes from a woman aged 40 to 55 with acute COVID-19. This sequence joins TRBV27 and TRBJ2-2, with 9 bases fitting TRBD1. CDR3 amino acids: CATGTGLTGELFF. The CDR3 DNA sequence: TGTGCCACCGGGACAGGGCTCACCGGGGAGCTGTTTTTT.